The 31 T cell receptor beta chains below come from one sample, sequenced in a study of blood T cell repertoires in COVID-19. TCRdb's copy holds only in-frame clones and misses some; the assay was immunoSEQ multiplex PCR. Seen here are over 65,000 clones, around four fifths observed once, and the top ten hold over 15%. Sequenced input: peripheral blood. Every receptor here comes from a man older than 75 with active or convalescent COVID-19.

The chain has TRBV19 and TRBJ2-2, with D unresolved. Trimming removed 5 bases at V and 4 bases at J, with 11 bases between. The germline V gene has CDR1 LNHDA and CDR2 SQIVND (reference sequence). CDR3 length: 14 amino acids. The CDR3 region is CASSVRQSTGELFF. CDR3 in DNA: TGTGCCAGTAGTGTGAGGCAGAGCACCGGGGAGCTGTTTTTT.

Here the CDR3 DNA reads TGTGCCAGCAGGCGACTAGCGGGACCTCAAGAGACCCAGTACTTC. Its translation is CASRRLAGPQETQYF. The gene calls are TRBV11-2 and TRBJ2-5; 11 nucleotides agree with TRBD2. V was pared by 6 bases and J by 2 bases, with 5 bases of the junction left unmatched. CDR1 and CDR2 (germline): SGHAT, FQNNGV. This CDR3 contains 15 residues.

V is TRBV18 and J is TRBJ1-2, with D possibly matching TRBD1 (5 bases). Germline V gene lookup returns CDR1 KGHSH and CDR2 LQKENI. CDR3 length equals 15 residues. Trimming pared 3 bases from V and 0 bases from J, leaving 11 bases between. CDR3 nucleotides: TGTGCCAGCTCACCCCGTGACAGCGCTAACTATGGCTACACCTTC. Protein product: CASSPRDSANYGYTF.

The rearrangement uses TRBV28 and TRBJ1-2; a possible D gene is TRBD1 (5 bases). Trimming left V 6 bases short and J 7 bases short, with 12 bases between. CDR3 length: 12 amino acids. CDR1 is MDHEN and CDR2 is SYDVKM in the germline V gene. For the CDR3, the DNA is TGTGCCAGCAGCGCGCAGGGAATTGGCTACACCTTC. Amino acid sequence: CASSAQGIGYTF.

The V and J genes are TRBV28 and TRBJ1-2; D gene uncertain. Germline loops: CDR1 MDHEN, CDR2 SYDVKM. The V end was cut by 3 bases, the J end by 0 bases, with 17 bases between. The CDR3 spans 17 residues. The CDR3 is CASSLPPLQASNYGYTF. The CDR3, as DNA: TGTGCCAGCAGTTTGCCCCCTCTGCAGGCGTCTAACTATGGCTACACCTTC.

A few counts support this clone. Different DNA sequences within this sample yield the same CDR3. The chain combines TRBV7-2 with TRBJ1-1; D gene ambiguous. This CDR3 has 13 amino acids. The V and J ends lost 3 bases and 5 bases respectively, with 10 bases between them. Germline-derived CDR1 and CDR2 are SGHTA and FQGNSA. DNA for the CDR3: TGTGCCAGCAGCTTTGGAGGTAGGACTGAAGCTTTCTTT. It specifies CASSFGGRTEAFF.

In the case of this clone: Other nucleotide sequences in the sample specify the same CDR3. The V call is TRBV7-9, the J call TRBJ1-6; tentative D call: TRBD1 (5 bases). CDR1 is SEHNR, CDR2 FQNEAQ, per germline (reference sequence). The CDR3 length is 16 residues. V lost 1 base, J lost 3 bases, and 10 bases lay in between. The CDR3 protein is CASSLGQGFYNSPLHF. The CDR3 bases are TGTGCCAGCAGCTTAGGGCAGGGCTTCTATAATTCACCCCTCCACTTT.

This chain links TRBV6-5 with TRBJ2-7; 8 nucleotides line up with TRBD2. Germline V gives CDR1 MNHEY, CDR2 SVGAGI. CDR3 length: 14 amino acids. The V segment lost 8 bases and the J segment 5 bases; nucleotides outside the gene matches: 11. CDR3 protein: CASRDGGALHEQYV. CDR3 DNA: TGTGCCAGCCGGGACGGGGGGGCCCTCCACGAGCAGTACGTC.

The rearrangement links TRBV10-3 to TRBJ1-2; D is perhaps TRBD1 (5 bases). The V end lost 0 bases, the J end lost 6 bases, and 8 bases lay between the germline ends. The CDR3 extends over 13 amino acids. Germline loops: CDR1 ENHRY, CDR2 SYGVKD. For the CDR3, the DNA is TGTGCCATCAGTGAGTCGCCAGGGAATGGCTACACCTTC. It codes for CAISESPGNGYTF.

The sample holds one count of this clone. The V and J genes are TRBV5-1 and TRBJ1-4, with no clear D. CDR1 SGHRS and CDR2 YFSETQ come from the germline V gene. This CDR3 is 15 amino acids long. The V and J ends lost 0 bases and 0 bases respectively, with 6 bases between them. The CDR3 here is CASSLVAATNEKLFF. CDR3 coding DNA: TGCGCCAGCAGCTTGGTGGCTGCAACTAATGAAAAACTGTTTTTT.

The rearrangement links TRBV6-5 to TRBJ2-3, with D uncertain. Germline V CDR1 and CDR2: MNHEY, SVGAGI. This CDR3 spans 14 amino acids. The ends were cut back, 7 bases at V and 6 bases at J, with 17 bases in the middle. The CDR3 DNA follows: TGTGCCAGCACAAACCCACCCCCGGTCGATACGCAGTATTTT. This gives the protein CASTNPPPVDTQYF.

The chain couples TRBV5-5 to TRBJ2-5, with 7 bases aligning to TRBD1. This CDR3 region has 15 residues. The germline V gene encodes CDR1 SGHKS and CDR2 YYEKEE (reference sequence). Unmatched junction bases numbered 7, after V lost 4 bases and J lost 1 base. The DNA for the CDR3 is TGTGCCAGCAGCCGACAGGGTATTTCCCAAGAGACCCAGTACTTC. This codes for CASSRQGISQETQYF. Combining the CDR3 with reference TRBV5-5 and TRBJ2-5 gives the whole variable domain DAGVTQSPTHLIKTRGQQVTLRCSPISGHKSVSWYQQVLGQGPQFIFQYYEKEERGRGNFPDRFSARQFPNYSSELNVNALLLGDSALYLCASSRQGISQETQYFGPGTRLLVL.

The chain recombines TRBV11-2 with TRBJ1-5, with 8 bases lining up with TRBD1. V shed 1 base and J 4 bases; nucleotides not matched to a gene: 0. The CDR3 is made up of 14 amino acids. CDR1 is SGHAT and CDR2 is FQNNGV in the germline V gene. The CDR3 reads CASSLGQGNQPQHF. The CDR3 DNA follows: TGTGCCAGCAGCTTAGGACAGGGGAATCAGCCCCAGCATTTT.

V usage is TRBV5-1 and J usage is TRBJ2-3, with 12 bases aligning to TRBD2. Trimming removed 4 bases from V and 4 bases from J; junction bases left unmatched: 10. Germline V gene data show CDR1 as SGHRS and CDR2 as YFSETQ. The CDR3 contains 17 residues. CDR3 nucleotide sequence: TGCGCCAGCAGCCCAGGGACTAGCGGGTTATGGGCAGATACGCAGTATTTT. It codes for CASSPGTSGLWADTQYF.

CDR3 loop: CAWTLAGFSGNTIYF. As DNA, the CDR3 is TGTGCCTGGACCCTAGCGGGTTTCTCTGGAAACACCATATATTTT. The chain couples TRBV30 to TRBJ1-3; D ambiguous. Germline V lookup: CDR1 GTSNPN, CDR2 SVGIG (reference sequence). Between the trimmed V and J ends, which lost 4 bases and 0 bases, there was a span of 13 bases. This CDR3 comprises 15 residues.

The chain couples TRBV2 to TRBJ1-6; D might be TRBD1 (5 bases). This CDR3 region has 16 residues. The V gene lost 0 bases and the J gene lost 9 bases, with 15 bases spanning the gap. Germline CDR1 and CDR2: SNHLY and FYNNEI. The CDR3 DNA reads TGTGCCAGCAGTGAAGCGCACCAGGGAACGGGTTCACCCCTCCACTTT. Residues: CASSEAHQGTGSPLHF.

The rearrangement joins TRBV25-1 to TRBJ1-1, with no clear D. Germline V gene sequence: CDR1 MGHDK, CDR2 SYGVNS. This CDR3 spans 13 amino acids. V was pared by 6 bases and J by 2 bases, with 10 bases between. The CDR3 sequence is CASRTRGNTEAFF. Written as DNA, the CDR3 is TGTGCCAGCAGAACGAGAGGAAACACTGAAGCTTTCTTT. Complete variable domain (other parts from reference TRBV25-1 and TRBJ1-1): EADIYQTPRYLVIGTGKKITLECSQTMGHDKMYWYQQDPGMELHLIHYSYGVNSTEKGDLSSESTVSRIRTEHFPLTLESARPSHTSQYLCASRTRGNTEAFFGQGTRLTVV.

The genes are TRBV25-1 and TRBJ1-2; maybe TRBD1 (5 bases). Germline V gene lookup returns CDR1 MGHDK and CDR2 SYGVNS. The CDR3 has 13 amino acids. V was pared by 6 bases and J by 8 bases, with 16 bases between. The CDR3 nucleotides are TGTGCCAGCAGAGATCAGGGTCTTGGGGGCTACACCTTC. As protein: CASRDQGLGGYTF.

The chain joins TRBV19 to TRBJ1-4, with 7 bases aligning to TRBD1. This CDR3 has 14 residues. Germline V gives CDR1 LNHDA, CDR2 SQIVND (reference sequence). V shed 4 bases, J shed 11 bases, and the junction held 10 bases outside the gene matches. The CDR3 bases are TGTGCCAGTAGTACTCAGACTACAGGGGACAAACTGTTTTTT. Protein product: CASSTQTTGDKLFF. Filled out from reference TRBV19 and TRBJ1-4, the complete variable domain reads DGGITQSPKYLFRKEGQNVTLSCEQNLNHDAMYWYRQDPGQGLRLIYYSQIVNDFQKGDIAEGYSVSREKKESFPLTVTSAQKNPTAFYLCASSTQTTGDKLFFGSGTQLSVL.

The chain is built from TRBV5-1 and TRBJ2-7; 8 positions match TRBD1. Germline V gene sequence: CDR1 SGHRS, CDR2 YFSETQ. The J segment lost 3 bases and the V segment lost 4 bases, leaving 9 bases of the junction unmatched. The length of the CDR3 is 15 residues. This CDR3 reads CASSLTGASGYEQYV. CDR3 bases: TGCGCCAGCAGCCTGACAGGGGCATCGGGCTACGAGCAGTACGTC.

The chain combines TRBV14 with TRBJ1-1; possible D gene TRBD1, 6 bases. The germline V gene has CDR1 SGHDN and CDR2 FVKESK. Trimming took off 4 bases at V and 5 bases at J, with 11 bases between the two ends. The CDR3 runs 13 residues. The CDR3 DNA reads as TGTGCCAGCAGCCCCAGGGGTTGGACTGAAGCTTTCTTT. Translation gives CASSPRGWTEAFF.

The chain carries TRBV3-1 (or the pseudogene TRBV3-2) and TRBJ2-7; 10 nucleotides match TRBD1. The CDR3 extends over 14 amino acids. In germline, CDR1 is LGHDT, CDR2 YNNKEL (reference sequence). Trimming removed 4 bases from V and 5 bases from J; junction bases left unmatched: 5. CDR3 sequence: CASSPRDRGDEQYV. CDR3 DNA sequence: TGTGCCAGCAGCCCCCGGGACAGGGGTGACGAGCAGTACGTC.

The chain combines TRBV5-4 with TRBJ1-1; D gene uncertain. The ends were cut back, 9 bases at V and 1 base at J, with 7 bases in the middle. CDR1 is SGHNT and CDR2 is YYREEE in the germline V gene (reference sequence). There are 11 residues in the CDR3. CDR3: CATRANTEAFF. The CDR3 bases are TGTGCCACCAGAGCGAACACTGAAGCTTTCTTT.

The V and J genes are TRBV2 and TRBJ1-4, with TRBD1 matching over 7 bases. CDR1 is SNHLY and CDR2 is FYNNEI in the germline V gene. V lost 7 bases to trimming and J lost 7 bases; unmatched junction nucleotides: 6. The CDR3 runs to 13 residues. CDR3 bases: TGTGCCAGCATTAGGGGGCCGGGTGAAAAACTGTTTTTT. Amino acids: CASIRGPGEKLFF.

The chain has TRBV2 and TRBJ2-7, with D uncertain. CDR3 size: 11 residues. The V end lost 5 bases, the J end lost 4 bases, and 6 bases lay between the germline ends. From germline, CDR1 is SNHLY and CDR2 FYNNEI. In DNA form, the CDR3 reads TGTGCCAGCAGTCCATTTTACGAGCAGTACGTC. It encodes CASSPFYEQYV.

The genes are TRBV19 and TRBJ1-1; D not resolved. Germline-derived CDR1 and CDR2 are LNHDA and SQIVND (reference sequence). CDR3 length equals 14 residues. Trimming stripped 5 bases from V and 2 bases from J, with 12 bases between. The CDR3 loop reads CASSRIQANTEAFF. In DNA form, the CDR3 reads TGTGCCAGTAGTCGGATTCAGGCTAACACTGAAGCTTTCTTT.

The chain is built from TRBV3-1 (or the pseudogene TRBV3-2) and TRBJ2-5, with D possibly TRBD2 on 6 matching bases. This CDR3 contains 13 residues. Trimming took 2 bases from V and 3 from J, leaving 7 bases between them. The V gene's germline CDR1 is LGHDT and CDR2 YNNKEL (reference sequence). CDR3 bases: TGTGCCAGCAGCCAACGGGGGAAAGAGACCCAGTACTTC. The encoded protein is CASSQRGKETQYF.

This chain joins TRBV10-1 and TRBJ2-1, with no clear D. The CDR3 is 16 amino acids. With 5 bases removed from V and 6 bases from J, the gap between germline ends came to 20 bases. The V gene's germline CDR1 is WNHNN and CDR2 SYGVQD (reference sequence). The DNA for the CDR3 is TGCGCCAGCAGTCCCAGGTGGCCAGCTCCGTCCAATGAGCAGTTCTTC. Residues: CASSPRWPAPSNEQFF.

The chain couples TRBV5-1 to TRBJ2-6; TRBD1 agrees at 9 bases. With V trimmed by 5 bases and J by 0 bases, 3 bases remained unmatched. There are 16 residues in the CDR3. Germline values: CDR1 SGHRS, CDR2 YFSETQ. CDR3 protein: CASSRDRDSGANVLTF. The CDR3, as DNA: TGCGCCAGCAGTAGGGACAGGGACTCTGGGGCCAACGTCCTGACTTTC.

The chain carries TRBV9 and TRBJ1-3; 9 positions agree with TRBD1. The junction had 5 bases not matched to a gene; V was cut back by 5 bases and J by 2 bases. CDR3 length: 15 residues. CDR1 is SGDLS and CDR2 is YYNGEE in the germline V gene. The CDR3 bases are TGTGCCAGCAGGCCGGGACAGGGAACTGGAAACACCATATATTTT. This sequence encodes CASRPGQGTGNTIYF.

In DNA form, the CDR3 reads TGTGCCAGCAGCGACCGAGGCCAGGGAAGGACCTATAATTCACCCCTCCACTTT. Residues: CASSDRGQGRTYNSPLHF. The chain links TRBV7-9 to TRBJ1-6; possible D gene TRBD1, 5 bases. The V end was cut by 5 bases, the J end by 2 bases, with 19 bases between. CDR1 and CDR2 (germline): SEHNR, FQNEAQ (reference sequence). The CDR3 length is 18 residues.